The sequence of this T cell receptor beta chain was determined in a study of blood T cell repertoires in COVID-19. Per germline, CDR1 MNHEY and CDR2 SVGEGT. The CDR3 consists of 11 residues. The ends lost 4 bases at V and 11 bases at J; junction bases unmatched: 5. Data came from immunoSEQ multiplex PCR; TCRdb stores just in-frame clones and leaves some out. Of 130,000 to 150,000 clones in the sample, 80% to 90% were seen once. This clone came up once. Participants had their cohort set by participant-reported clinical history. Two consecutive negative NP/OP PCR tests, clearance, or resolved symptoms defined Cohort 3 recovery.

The chain has TRBV6-2 or TRBV6-3 and TRBJ2-7, with TRBD1 identical over 7 bases. The sequenced material came from PBMCs or T cells enriched from blood (not recorded which). The receptor's source is a man aged 55-75 years who had recovered from COVID-19. This CDR3 reads CASSSAGTEYF. CDR3 coding DNA: TGTGCCAGCAGTTCGGCCGGGACAGAGTACTTC.